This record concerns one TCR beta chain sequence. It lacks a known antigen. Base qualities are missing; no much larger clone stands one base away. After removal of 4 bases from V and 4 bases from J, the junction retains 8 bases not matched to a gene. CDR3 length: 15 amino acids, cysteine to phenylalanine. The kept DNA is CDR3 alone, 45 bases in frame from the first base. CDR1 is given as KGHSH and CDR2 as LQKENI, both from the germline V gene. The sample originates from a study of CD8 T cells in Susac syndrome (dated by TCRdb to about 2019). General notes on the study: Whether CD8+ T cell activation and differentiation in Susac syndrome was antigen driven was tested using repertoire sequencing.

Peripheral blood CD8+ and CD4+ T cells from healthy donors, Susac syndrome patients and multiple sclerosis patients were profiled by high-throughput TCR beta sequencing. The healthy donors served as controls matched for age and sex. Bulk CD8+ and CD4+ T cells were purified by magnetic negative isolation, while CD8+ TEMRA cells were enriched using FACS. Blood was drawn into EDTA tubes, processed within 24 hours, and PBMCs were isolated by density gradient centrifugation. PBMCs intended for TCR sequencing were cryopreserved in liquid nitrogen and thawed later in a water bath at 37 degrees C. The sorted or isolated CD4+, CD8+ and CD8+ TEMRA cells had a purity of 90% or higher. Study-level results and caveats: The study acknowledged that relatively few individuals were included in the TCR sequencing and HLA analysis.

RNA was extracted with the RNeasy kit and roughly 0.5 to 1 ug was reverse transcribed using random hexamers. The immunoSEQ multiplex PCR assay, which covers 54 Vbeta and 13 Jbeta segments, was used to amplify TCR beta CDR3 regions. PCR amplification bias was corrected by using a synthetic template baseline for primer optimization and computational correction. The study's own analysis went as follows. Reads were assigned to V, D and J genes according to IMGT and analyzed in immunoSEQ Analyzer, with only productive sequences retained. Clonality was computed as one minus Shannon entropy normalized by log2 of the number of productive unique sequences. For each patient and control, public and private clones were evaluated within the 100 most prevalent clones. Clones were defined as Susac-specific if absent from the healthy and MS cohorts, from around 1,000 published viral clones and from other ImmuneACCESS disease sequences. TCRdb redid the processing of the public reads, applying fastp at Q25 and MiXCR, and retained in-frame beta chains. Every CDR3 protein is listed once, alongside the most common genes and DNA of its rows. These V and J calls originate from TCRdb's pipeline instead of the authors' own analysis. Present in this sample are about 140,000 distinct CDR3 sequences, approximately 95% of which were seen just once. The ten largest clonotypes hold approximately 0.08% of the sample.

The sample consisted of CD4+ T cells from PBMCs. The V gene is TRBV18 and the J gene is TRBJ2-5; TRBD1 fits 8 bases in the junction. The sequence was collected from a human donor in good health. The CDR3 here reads CASSLGTGVVETQYF. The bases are TGTGCCAGCTCACTCGGGACAGGAGTAGTAGAGACCCAGTACTTC.